What follows is one TCR beta chain and its context. The target antigen is unknown. This specimen includes other DNA sequences encoding the same CDR3. The data stem from a study of shared clonotypes between healthy human individuals. Study observations and caveats: Clonotypes shared by all four sorted-subset donors had higher generation probabilities than non-shared clonotypes.

This table comes from immunoSEQ multiplex PCR, and its TCRdb copy is limited to in-frame clones, with some not included. The sample includes around 1.4 million clones, just under 99% of them seen just once. This CDR3 contains 16 residues. The V gene's germline CDR1 is SGHRS and CDR2 YFSETQ. Germline trimming cut 2 bases from V and 5 bases from J; bases unmatched to any gene: 5. The rearrangement links TRBV5-1 to TRBJ2-3; 13 bases match TRBD2. The specimen sequenced was naive CD4+ T cells sorted from blood. Subset: CD45RA+ positively selected. This clonotype was obtained from a young man in good health. The CDR3, as DNA: TGCGCCAGCAGCTTAGGACTAGCGGGAGTGGTAGATACGCAGTATTTT. Its translation: CASSLGLAGVVDTQYF.